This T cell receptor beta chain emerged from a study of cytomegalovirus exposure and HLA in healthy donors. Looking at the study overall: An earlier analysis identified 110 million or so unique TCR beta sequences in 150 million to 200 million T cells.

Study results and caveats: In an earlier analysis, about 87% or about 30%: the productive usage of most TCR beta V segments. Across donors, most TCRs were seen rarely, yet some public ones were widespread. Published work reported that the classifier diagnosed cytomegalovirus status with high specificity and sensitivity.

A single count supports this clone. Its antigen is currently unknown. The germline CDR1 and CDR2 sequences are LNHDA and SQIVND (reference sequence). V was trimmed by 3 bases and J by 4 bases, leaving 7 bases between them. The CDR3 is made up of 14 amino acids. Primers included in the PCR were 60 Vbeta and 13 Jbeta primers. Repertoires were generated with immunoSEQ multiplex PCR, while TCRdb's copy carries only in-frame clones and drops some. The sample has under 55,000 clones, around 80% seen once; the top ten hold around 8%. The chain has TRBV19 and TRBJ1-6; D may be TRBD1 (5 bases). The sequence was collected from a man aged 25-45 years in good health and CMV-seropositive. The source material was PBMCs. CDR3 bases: TGTGCCAGTAGTATGGGGGGTTATAATTCACCCCTCCACTTT. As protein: CASSMGGYNSPLHF.